This T cell receptor (beta chain) comes out of a study of early stage breast cancer tumors. Study details: ER+/PR+/HER2- status applied to about 80% of the 16 invasive breast tumors. Invasive lobular carcinomas made up about 30% of the 12 ER+/PR+/HER2- tumors.

A few counts support this clone. No antigen is known for it. Study-level points and caveats: Commonly generated sequences made up most enriched TCRB sequences shared between patients.

Clones were read by immunoSEQ multiplex PCR, and TCRdb kept only the in-frame ones, dropping some. The table shows some 10,000 clones, with under 80% occurring only once. Sequencing was carried out using normal breast tissue next to the tumor. This clonotype originated in a person in their 40s with breast cancer.

The CDR3 coding sequence is TGTGCCATCAGTGAGACGGGACTAGCGGCCTACGAGCAGTACTTC. Translating it yields CAISETGLAAYEQYF. The J gene is TRBJ2-7, the V gene TRBV10-3, with TRBD2 matching 11 bases. With V trimmed by 2 bases and J by 2 bases, 2 bases remained unmatched. The CDR3 totals 15 residues. Germline CDR1 is ENHRY and CDR2 is SYGVKD.